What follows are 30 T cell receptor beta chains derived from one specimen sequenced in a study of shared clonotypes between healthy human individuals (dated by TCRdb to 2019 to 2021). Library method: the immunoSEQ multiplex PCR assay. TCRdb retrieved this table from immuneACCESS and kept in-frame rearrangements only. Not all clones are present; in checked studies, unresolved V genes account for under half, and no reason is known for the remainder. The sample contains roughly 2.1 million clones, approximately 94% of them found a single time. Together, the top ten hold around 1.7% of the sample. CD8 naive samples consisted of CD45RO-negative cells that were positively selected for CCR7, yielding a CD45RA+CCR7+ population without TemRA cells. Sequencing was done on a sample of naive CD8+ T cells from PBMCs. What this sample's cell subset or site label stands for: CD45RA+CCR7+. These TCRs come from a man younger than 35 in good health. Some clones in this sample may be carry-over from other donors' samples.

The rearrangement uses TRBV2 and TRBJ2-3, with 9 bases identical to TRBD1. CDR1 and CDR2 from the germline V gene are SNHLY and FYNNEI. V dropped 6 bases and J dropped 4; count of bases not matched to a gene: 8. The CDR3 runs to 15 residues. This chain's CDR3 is CASRAGTGSPDTQYF. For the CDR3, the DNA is TGTGCCAGCAGGGCCGGGACAGGGTCCCCAGATACGCAGTATTTT.

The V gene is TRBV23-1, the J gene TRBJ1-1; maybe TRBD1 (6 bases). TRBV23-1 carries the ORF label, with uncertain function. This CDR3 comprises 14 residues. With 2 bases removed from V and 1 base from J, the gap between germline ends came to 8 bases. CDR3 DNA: TGCGCCAGCAGTCAACCGACAGGGAACACTGAAGCTTTCTTT. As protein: CASSQPTGNTEAFF.

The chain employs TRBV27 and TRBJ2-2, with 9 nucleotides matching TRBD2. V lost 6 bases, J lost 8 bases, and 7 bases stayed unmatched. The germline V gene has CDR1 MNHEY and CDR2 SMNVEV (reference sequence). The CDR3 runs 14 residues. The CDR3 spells CASSGREGTGELFF. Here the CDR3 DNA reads TGTGCCAGCAGCGGGCGGGAGGGTACTGGGGAGCTGTTTTTT.

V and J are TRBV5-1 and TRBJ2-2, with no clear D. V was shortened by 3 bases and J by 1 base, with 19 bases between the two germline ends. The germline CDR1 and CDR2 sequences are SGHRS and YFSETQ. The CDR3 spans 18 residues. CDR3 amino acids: CASSWNPLSHENTGELFF. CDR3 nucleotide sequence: TGCGCCAGCAGCTGGAATCCACTCTCCCATGAGAACACCGGGGAGCTGTTTTTT.

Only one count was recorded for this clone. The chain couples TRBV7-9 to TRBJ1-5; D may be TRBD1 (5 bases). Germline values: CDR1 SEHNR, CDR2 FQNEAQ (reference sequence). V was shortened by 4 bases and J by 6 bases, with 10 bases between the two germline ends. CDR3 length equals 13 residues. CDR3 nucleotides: TGTGCCAGCAGCTCGGGACTTCGTCAGCCCCAGCATTTT. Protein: CASSSGLRQPQHF.

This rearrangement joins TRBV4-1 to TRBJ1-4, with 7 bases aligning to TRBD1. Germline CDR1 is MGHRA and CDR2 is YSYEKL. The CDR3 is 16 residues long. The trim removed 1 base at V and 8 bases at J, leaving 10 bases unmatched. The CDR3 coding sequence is TGCGCCAGCAGCCAAGTGAAGGGACAGTCCCAGGAAAAACTGTTTTTT. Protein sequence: CASSQVKGQSQEKLFF.

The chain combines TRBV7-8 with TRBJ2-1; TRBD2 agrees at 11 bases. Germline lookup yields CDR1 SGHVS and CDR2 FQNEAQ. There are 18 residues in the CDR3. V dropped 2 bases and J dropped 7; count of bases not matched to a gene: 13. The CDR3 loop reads CASSLPLAGGPSRNEQFF. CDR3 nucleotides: TGTGCCAGCAGCTTACCCCTAGCGGGAGGCCCCTCTCGAAATGAGCAGTTCTTC.

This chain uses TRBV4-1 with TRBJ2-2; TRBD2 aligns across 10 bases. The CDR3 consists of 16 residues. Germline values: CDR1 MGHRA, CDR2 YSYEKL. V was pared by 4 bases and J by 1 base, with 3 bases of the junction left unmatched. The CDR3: CASSPWTSGNTGELFF. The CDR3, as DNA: TGCGCCAGCAGCCCGTGGACTAGCGGGAACACCGGGGAGCTGTTTTTT.

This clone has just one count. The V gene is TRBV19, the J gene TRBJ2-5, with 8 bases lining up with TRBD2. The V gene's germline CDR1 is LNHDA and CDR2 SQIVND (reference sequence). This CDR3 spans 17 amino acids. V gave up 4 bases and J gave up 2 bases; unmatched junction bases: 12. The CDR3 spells CASSTDQAGAGQETQYF. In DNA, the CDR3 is TGTGCCAGTAGTACCGACCAAGCGGGAGCGGGGCAAGAGACCCAGTACTTC.

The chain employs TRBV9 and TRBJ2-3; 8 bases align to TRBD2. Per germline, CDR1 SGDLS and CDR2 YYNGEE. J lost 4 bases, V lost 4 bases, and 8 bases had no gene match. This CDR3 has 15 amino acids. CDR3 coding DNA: TGTGCCAGCAGCCCCAGCGGGAGAAGGGCAGATACGCAGTATTTT. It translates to CASSPSGRRADTQYF. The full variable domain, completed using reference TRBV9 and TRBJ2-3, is DSGVTQTPKHLITATGQRVTLRCSPRSGDLSVYWYQQSLDQGLQFLIQYYNGEERAKGNILERFSAQQFPDLHSELNLSSLELGDSALYFCASSPSGRRADTQYFGPGTRLTVL.

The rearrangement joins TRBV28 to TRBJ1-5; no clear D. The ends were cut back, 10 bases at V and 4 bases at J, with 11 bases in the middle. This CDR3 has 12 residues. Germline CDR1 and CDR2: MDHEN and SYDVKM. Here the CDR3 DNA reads TGTGCCAACGGGGATGGTAATCAGCCCCAGCATTTT. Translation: CANGDGNQPQHF.

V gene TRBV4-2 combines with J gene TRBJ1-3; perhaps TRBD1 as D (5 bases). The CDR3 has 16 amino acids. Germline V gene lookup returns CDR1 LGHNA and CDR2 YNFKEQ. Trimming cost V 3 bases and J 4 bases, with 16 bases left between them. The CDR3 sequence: CASSHMLEGSGNTIYF. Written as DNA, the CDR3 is TGTGCCAGCAGCCATATGCTTGAGGGGTCCGGAAACACCATATATTTT.

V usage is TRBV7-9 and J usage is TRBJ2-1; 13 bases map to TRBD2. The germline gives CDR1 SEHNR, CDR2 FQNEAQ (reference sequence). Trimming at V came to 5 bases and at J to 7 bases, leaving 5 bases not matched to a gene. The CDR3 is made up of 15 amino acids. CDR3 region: CASSQPTSGRNEQFF. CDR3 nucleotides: TGTGCCAGCAGCCAACCGACTAGCGGGAGGAATGAGCAGTTCTTC.

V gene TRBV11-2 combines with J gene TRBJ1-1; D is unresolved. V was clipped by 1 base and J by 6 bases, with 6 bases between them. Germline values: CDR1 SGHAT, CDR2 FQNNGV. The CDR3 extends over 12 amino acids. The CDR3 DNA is TGTGCCAGCAGCTTAGGGAGCCCTGAAGCTTTCTTT. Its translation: CASSLGSPEAFF. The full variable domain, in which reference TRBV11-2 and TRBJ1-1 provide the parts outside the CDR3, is EAGVAQSPRYKIIEKRQSVAFWCNPISGHATLYWYQQILGQGPKLLIQFQNNGVVDDSQLPKDRFSAERLKGVDSTLKIQPAKLEDSAVYLCASSLGSPEAFFGQGTRLTVV.

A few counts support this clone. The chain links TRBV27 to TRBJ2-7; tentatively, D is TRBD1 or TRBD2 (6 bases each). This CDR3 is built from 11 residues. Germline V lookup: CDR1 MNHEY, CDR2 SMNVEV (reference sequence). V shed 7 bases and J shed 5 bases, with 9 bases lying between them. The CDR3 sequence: CASKGGHEQYF. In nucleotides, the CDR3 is TGTGCCAGCAAGGGGGGCCACGAGCAGTACTTC.

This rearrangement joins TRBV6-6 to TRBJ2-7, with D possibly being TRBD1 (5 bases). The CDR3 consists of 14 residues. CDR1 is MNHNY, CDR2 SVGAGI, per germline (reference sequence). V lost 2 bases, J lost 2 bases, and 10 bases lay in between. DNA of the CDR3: TGTGCCAGCAGTTACGCAGGGATGCCCTACGAGCAGTACTTC. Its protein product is CASSYAGMPYEQYF.

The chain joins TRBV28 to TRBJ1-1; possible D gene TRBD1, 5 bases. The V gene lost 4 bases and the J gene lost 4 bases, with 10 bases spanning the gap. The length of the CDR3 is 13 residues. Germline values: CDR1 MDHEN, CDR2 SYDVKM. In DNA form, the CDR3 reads TGTGCCAGCAGTTCCAGGGCACCCACTGAAGCTTTCTTT. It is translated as CASSSRAPTEAFF.

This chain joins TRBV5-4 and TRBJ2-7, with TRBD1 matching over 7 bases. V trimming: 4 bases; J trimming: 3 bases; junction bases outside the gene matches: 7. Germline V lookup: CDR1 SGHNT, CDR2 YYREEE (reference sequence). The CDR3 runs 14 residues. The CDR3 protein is CASSPRGQIYEQYF. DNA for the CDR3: TGTGCCAGCAGCCCGAGGGGACAGATCTACGAGCAGTACTTC.

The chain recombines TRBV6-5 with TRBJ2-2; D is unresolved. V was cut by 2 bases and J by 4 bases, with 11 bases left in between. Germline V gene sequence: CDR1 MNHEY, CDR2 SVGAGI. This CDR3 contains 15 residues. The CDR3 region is CASSYGPTPTGELFF. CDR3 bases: TGTGCCAGCAGTTACGGCCCAACCCCCACCGGGGAGCTGTTTTTT.

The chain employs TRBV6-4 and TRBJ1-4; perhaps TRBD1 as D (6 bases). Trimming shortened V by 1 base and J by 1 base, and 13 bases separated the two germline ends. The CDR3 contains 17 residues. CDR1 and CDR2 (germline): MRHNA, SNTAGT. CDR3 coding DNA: TGTGCCAGCAGTGACTACAGGGCGGGTAGAACTAATGAAAAACTGTTTTTT. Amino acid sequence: CASSDYRAGRTNEKLFF.

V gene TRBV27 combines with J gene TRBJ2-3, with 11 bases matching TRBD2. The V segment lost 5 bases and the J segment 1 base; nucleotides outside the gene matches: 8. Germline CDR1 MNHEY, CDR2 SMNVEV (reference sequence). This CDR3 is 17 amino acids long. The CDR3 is CASSKRGTSGGTDTQYF. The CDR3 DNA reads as TGTGCCAGCAGTAAGAGAGGGACTAGCGGTGGCACAGATACGCAGTATTTT.

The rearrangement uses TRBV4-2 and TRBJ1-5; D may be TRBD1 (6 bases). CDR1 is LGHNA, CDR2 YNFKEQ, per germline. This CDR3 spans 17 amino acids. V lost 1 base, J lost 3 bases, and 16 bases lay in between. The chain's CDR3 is CASSQVGYRDYNQPQHF. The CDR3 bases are TGTGCCAGCAGCCAAGTCGGGTACAGGGATTACAATCAGCCCCAGCATTTT.

The CDR3 spells CATRRQDTEAFF. For the CDR3, the DNA is TGTGCCACCAGACGACAGGACACTGAAGCTTTCTTT. The V call is TRBV6-1, the J call TRBJ1-1, with D possibly TRBD1 on 6 matching bases. Germline-derived CDR1 and CDR2 are MNHNS and SASEGT. V lost 10 bases and J lost 3, with 12 bases in between. The CDR3 contains 12 residues.

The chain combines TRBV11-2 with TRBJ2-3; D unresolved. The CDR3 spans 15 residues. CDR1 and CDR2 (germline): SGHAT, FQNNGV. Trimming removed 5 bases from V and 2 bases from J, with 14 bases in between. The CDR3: CASSRPPILTDTQYF. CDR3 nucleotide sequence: TGTGCCAGCAGCCGACCCCCGATACTCACAGATACGCAGTATTTT.

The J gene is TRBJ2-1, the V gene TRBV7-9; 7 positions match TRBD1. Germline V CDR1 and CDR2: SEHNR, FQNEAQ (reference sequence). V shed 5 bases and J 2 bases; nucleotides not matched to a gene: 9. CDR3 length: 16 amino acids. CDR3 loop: CASSAVDRATYNEQFF. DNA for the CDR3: TGTGCCAGCAGCGCTGTAGACAGGGCAACCTACAATGAGCAGTTCTTC.

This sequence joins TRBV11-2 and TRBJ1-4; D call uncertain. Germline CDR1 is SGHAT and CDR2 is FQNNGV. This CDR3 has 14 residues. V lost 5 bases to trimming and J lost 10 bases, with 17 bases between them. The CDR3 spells CASSEVPRSGKLFF. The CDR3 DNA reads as TGTGCCAGCAGCGAAGTCCCCCGGTCAGGAAAACTGTTTTTT.

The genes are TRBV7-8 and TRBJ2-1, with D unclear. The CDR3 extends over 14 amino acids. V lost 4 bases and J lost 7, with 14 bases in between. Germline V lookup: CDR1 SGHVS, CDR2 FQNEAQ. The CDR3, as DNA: TGTGCCAGCAGCTCATGGGGTCGCATAAATGAGCAGTTCTTC. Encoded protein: CASSSWGRINEQFF. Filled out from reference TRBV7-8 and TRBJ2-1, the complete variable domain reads GAGVSQSPRYKVAKRGQDVALRCDPISGHVSLFWYQQALGQGPEFLTYFQNEAQLDKSGLPSDRFFAERPEGSVSTLKIQRTQQEDSAVYLCASSSWGRINEQFFGPGTRLTVL.

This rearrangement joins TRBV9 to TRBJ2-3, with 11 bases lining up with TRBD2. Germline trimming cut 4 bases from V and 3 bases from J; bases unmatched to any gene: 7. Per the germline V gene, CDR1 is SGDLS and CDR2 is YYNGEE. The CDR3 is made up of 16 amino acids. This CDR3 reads CASSPGTSGPTDTQYF. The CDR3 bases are TGTGCCAGCAGCCCTGGGACTAGCGGACCTACAGATACGCAGTATTTT. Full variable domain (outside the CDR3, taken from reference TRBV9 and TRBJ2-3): DSGVTQTPKHLITATGQRVTLRCSPRSGDLSVYWYQQSLDQGLQFLIQYYNGEERAKGNILERFSAQQFPDLHSELNLSSLELGDSALYFCASSPGTSGPTDTQYFGPGTRLTVL.

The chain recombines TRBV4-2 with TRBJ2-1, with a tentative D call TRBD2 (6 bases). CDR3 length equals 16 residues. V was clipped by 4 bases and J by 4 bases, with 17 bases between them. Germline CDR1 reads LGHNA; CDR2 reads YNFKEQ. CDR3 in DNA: TGTGCCAGCAGCCCCGAGACGGGAGTTTTTTACAATGAGCAGTTCTTC. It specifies CASSPETGVFYNEQFF.

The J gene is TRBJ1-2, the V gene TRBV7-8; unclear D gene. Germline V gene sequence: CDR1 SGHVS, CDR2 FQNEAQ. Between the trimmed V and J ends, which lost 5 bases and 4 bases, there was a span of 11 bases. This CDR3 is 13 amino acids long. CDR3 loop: CASSPEKSYGYTF. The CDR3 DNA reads TGTGCCAGCAGCCCCGAGAAAAGCTATGGCTACACCTTC. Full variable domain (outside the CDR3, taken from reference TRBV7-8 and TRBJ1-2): GAGVSQSPRYKVAKRGQDVALRCDPISGHVSLFWYQQALGQGPEFLTYFQNEAQLDKSGLPSDRFFAERPEGSVSTLKIQRTQQEDSAVYLCASSPEKSYGYTFGSGTRLTVV.